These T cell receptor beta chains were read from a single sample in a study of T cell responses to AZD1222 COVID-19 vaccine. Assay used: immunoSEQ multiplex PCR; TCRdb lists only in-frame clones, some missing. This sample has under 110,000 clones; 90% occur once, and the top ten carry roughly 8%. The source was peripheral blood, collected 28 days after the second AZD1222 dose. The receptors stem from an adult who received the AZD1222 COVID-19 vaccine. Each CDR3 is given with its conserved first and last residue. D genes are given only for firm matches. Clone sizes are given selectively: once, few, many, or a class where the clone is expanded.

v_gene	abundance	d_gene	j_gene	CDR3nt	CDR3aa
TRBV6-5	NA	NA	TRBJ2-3	TGTGCCAGCAGTTACGGGCGTGCGAGATCCGATACGCAGTATTTT	CASSYGRARSDTQYF
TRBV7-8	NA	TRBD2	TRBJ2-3	TGTGCCAGCAGCTTGATGACTAGCGGGGGCACAGATACGCAGTATTTT	CASSLMTSGGTDTQYF
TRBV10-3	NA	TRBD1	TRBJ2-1	TGTGCCATCAAAGACAGGGTGATGGGTGAGCAGTTCTTC	CAIKDRVMGEQFF
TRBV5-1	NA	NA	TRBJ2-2	TGCGCCAGCTCTATTTCCCGGGAGCTGTTTTTT	CASSISRELFF
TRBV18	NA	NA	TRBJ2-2	TGTGCCAGCTCACCGGGCCTCGCGAACACCGGGGAGCTGTTTTTT	CASSPGLANTGELFF
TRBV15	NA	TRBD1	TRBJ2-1	TGTGCCACCAGCACCCGGGACAGCCAGCACAATGAGCAGTTCTTC	CATSTRDSQHNEQFF
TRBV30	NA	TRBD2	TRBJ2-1	TGTGCCTGGAGTGGGACTAGCGGGGGGGGATTGAGAGAGCAGTTCTTC	CAWSGTSGGGLREQFF
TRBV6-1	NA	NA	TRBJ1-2	TGTGCCAGCAGTGAGGATCTGGGGCCCGTCTATGGCTACACCTTC	CASSEDLGPVYGYTF
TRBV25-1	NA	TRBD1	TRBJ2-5	TGTGCCAGCAGTTCCCAAACAGGGGCCAGGGGTCAAGAGACCCAGTACTTC	CASSSQTGARGQETQYF
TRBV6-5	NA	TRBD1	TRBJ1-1	TGTGCCAGCAGCACCGGGACAGACTCGAACACTGAAGCTTTCTTT	CASSTGTDSNTEAFF
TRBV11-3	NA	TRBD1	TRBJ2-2	TGTGCCAGCAGCATAGGGCAGGGGGCTGGCGGGGAGCTGTTTTTT	CASSIGQGAGGELFF
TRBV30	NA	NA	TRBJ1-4	TGTGCCCAAAGCCGGGGGGGGATGACTGAAAAACTGTTTTTT	CAQSRGGMTEKLFF
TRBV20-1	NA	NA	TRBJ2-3	TGCAGTGCTAGTGCAGCGCAGACGCAGTATTTT	CSASAAQTQYF
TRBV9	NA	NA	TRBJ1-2	TGTGCCAGCAGCGGCCAAATTGCCTATGGCTACACCTTC	CASSGQIAYGYTF
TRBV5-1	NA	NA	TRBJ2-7	TGCGCCAGCAGCTCAGACCGTCCCTACGAGCAGTACTTC	CASSSDRPYEQYF
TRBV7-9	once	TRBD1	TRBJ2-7	TGTGCCAGCAGCCCGATACAGGGGCAGGCCCCCTACGAGCAGTACTTC	CASSPIQGQAPYEQYF
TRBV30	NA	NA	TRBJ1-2	TGTGCCTGGAGTGTACCTCAAAGGGATTTGCACTATGGCTACACCTTC	CAWSVPQRDLHYGYTF
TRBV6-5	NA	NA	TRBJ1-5	TGTGCCAGCAGTACTTTCCGGGGTACCAATCAGCCCCAGCATTTT	CASSTFRGTNQPQHF
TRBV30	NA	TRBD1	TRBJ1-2	TGTGCCTGGGGTCAGGGGGCGGGAGGCTACACCTTC	CAWGQGAGGYTF
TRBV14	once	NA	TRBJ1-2	TGTGCCAGCAGCCAAGATCTGGGCGGGGGGCATGGCTACACCTTC	CASSQDLGGGHGYTF
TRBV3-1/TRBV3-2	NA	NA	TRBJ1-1	TGTGCCAGCAGCCAACTTGCCGTTAACACTGAAGCTTTCTTT	CASSQLAVNTEAFF
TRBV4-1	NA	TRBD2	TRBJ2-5	TGCGCCAGCAGCCAAGATCGGGATAGCGGGGGGTTGCGATCAGAGACCCAGTACTTC	CASSQDRDSGGLRSETQYF
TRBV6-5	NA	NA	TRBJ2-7	TGTGCCAGCAGGGGGATCTACGAGCAGTACTTC	CASRGIYEQYF
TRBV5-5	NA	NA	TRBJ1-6	TGTGCCAGCAGCCAGTATCCCGATTCACCCCTCCACTTT	CASSQYPDSPLHF
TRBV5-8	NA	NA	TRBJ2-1	TGTGCCAGCACGACATTGGGGGGCAATGAGCAGTTCTTC	CASTTLGGNEQFF
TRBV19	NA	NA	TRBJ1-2	TGTGCCAGTAGGGAGTCCCGGGCCTATGGCTACACCTTC	CASRESRAYGYTF
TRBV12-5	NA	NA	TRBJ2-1	TGTGCTAGTGGTCTACATAGGAGTAGCTCCTACAATGAGCAGTTCTTC	CASGLHRSSSYNEQFF
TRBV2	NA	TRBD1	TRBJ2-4	TGTGCCAGCAGTACCCGACAGGGGCCCAGTAACATTCAGTACTTC	CASSTRQGPSNIQYF
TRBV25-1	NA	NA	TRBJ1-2	TGTGCCAGCAGTGGCAGACGACAGGCGATCTATGGCTACACCTTC	CASSGRRQAIYGYTF
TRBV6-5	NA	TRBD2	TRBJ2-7	TGTGCCACCGCCCTAGCGGGAGGTAGCGAGCAGTACTTC	CATALAGGSEQYF
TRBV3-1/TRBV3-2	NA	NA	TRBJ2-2	TGTGCCAGCAGCCATCTTAACACCGGGGAGCTGTTTTTT	CASSHLNTGELFF
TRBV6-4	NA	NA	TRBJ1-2	TGTGCCAGCAGACCGGCAGGGACTGGTTTCTATGGCTACACCTTC	CASRPAGTGFYGYTF
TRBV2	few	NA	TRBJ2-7	TGTGCCAGCAGGTGGGAGTCCTACGAGCAGTACTTC	CASRWESYEQYF
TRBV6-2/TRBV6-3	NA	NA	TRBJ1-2	TGTGCCAGCAGTTACGACGGACACCAGGTCTATGGCTACACCTTC	CASSYDGHQVYGYTF
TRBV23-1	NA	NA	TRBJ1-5	TGCGCCAGCAGTCTATATCAGCCCCAGCATTTT	CASSLYQPQHF
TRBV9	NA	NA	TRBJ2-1	TGTGCCAGCAGCGTCCAGAGAAACAATGAGCAGTTCTTC	CASSVQRNNEQFF
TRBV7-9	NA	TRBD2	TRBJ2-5	TGTGCCAGCAGCTTAGTTTGGACTAGCGGGGTCCTCCGGGGGGCCCAGTACTTC	CASSLVWTSGVLRGAQYF
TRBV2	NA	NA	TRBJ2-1	TGTGCCAGCAGTAGGGGCTTGGACAATGAGCAGTTCTTC	CASSRGLDNEQFF
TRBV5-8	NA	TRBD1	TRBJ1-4	TGTGCCAGCAGCCCCGGACAGGGCTCTGAAAAACTGTTTTTT	CASSPGQGSEKLFF
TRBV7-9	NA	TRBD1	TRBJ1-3	TGTGCCGGGAGGGGGGACAGGGGTGAAAACACCATATATTTT	CAGRGDRGENTIYF
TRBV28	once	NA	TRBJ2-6	TGTGCCAGCAGCCACGGGTTCAGGCTCTCTGGGGCCAACGTCCTGACTTTC	CASSHGFRLSGANVLTF
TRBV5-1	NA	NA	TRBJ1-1	TGCGCCAGCAGCTTAACTTCGGGGGAAGAGGCTTTCTTT	CASSLTSGEEAFF
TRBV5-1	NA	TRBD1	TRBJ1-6	TGCGCCAGCAGCGGGGACAGGGGTAACGATAATTCACCCCTCCACTTT	CASSGDRGNDNSPLHF